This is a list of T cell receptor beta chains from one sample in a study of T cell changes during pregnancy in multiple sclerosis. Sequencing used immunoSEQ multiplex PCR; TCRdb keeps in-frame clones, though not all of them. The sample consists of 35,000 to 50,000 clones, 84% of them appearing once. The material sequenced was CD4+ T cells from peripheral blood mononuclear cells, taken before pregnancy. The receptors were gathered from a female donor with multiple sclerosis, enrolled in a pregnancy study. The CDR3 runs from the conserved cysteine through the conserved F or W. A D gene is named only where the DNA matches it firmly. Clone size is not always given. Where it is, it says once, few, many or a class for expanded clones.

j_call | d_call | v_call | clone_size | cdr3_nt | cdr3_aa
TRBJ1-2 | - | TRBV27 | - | TGTGCCAGCAGTCCCGATGGTCGGGGTCTCGGACGGTATGGCTACACCTTC | CASSPDGRGLGRYGYTF
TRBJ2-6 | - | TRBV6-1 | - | TGTGCCAGCACCCCCACAGGGGCCAACGTCCTGACTTTC | CASTPTGANVLTF
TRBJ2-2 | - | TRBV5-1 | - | TGCGCCAGCAGCTTGGCGGGCACTAGGGCGGCCGGGGAGCTGTTTTTT | CASSLAGTRAAGELFF
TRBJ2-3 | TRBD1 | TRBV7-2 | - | TGTGCCAGTTGCAGGGGGCCCACAGATACGCAGTATTTT | CASCRGPTDTQYF
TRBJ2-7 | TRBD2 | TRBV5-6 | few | TGTGCCAGCAGCACCACTAGCGTGCTTTCCTACGAGCAGTACTTC | CASSTTSVLSYEQYF
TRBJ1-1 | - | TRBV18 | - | TGTGCCAGCTCACCAGACCAGGGGAGATCTAACACTGAAGCTTTCTTT | CASSPDQGRSNTEAFF
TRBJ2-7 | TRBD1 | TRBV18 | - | TGTGCCAGCTCCACAGGGGTTGACTACGAGCAGTACTTC | CASSTGVDYEQYF
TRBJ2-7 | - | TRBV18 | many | TGTGCCAGCTCACTCCGGGACTCAGGGGGCGAGCAGTACTTC | CASSLRDSGGEQYF
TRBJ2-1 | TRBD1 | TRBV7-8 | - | TGTGCCAGCAGGCTACGGGTTCGACAGGCTGGGACAGATGAGCAGTTCTTC | CASRLRVRQAGTDEQFF
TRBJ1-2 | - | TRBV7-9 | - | TGTGCCAGCAGCACAGGAGCGACTAACTATGGCTACACCTTC | CASSTGATNYGYTF
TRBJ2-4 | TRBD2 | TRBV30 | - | TGTGCCTGGATAGCGGGGCAAAACATTCAGTACTTC | CAWIAGQNIQYF
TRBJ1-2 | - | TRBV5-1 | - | TGCGCCAGCAGCTTGGGTGTTGGAGGGCTTAACTATGGCTACACCTTC | CASSLGVGGLNYGYTF
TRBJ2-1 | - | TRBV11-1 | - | TGTGCCAGCAGCTTACAGTATTGGCGGGGCAATGAGCAGTTCTTC | CASSLQYWRGNEQFF
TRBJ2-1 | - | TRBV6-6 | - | TGTGCCAGCAGTTTTTCAGGAGGCTACAATGAGCAGTTCTTC | CASSFSGGYNEQFF
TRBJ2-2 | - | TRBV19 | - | TGTGCCAGTAGTATAGTTCAGGGTGGGGAGCTGTTTTTT | CASSIVQGGELFF
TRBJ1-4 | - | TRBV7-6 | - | TGTGCCAGCAGCTTGTACGGTCAGGGGAACAATGAAAAACTGTTTTTT | CASSLYGQGNNEKLFF
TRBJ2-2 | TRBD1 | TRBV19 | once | TGTGCCAGTAGTCGGGACAGTCCGAACACCGGGGAGCTGTTTTTT | CASSRDSPNTGELFF
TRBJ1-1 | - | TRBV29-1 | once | TGCAGCGTTCTTAGGGGGTCTGAAGCTTTCTTT | CSVLRGSEAFF
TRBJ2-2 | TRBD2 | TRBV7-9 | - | TGTGCCAGCAGCCAACTAGCGGGGGTCACCGGGGAGCTGTTTTTT | CASSQLAGVTGELFF
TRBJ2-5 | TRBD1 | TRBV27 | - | TGTGCCAGCAGTTCCGGCCGGGGGACAGGGGCTACAGAGACCCAGTACTTC | CASSSGRGTGATETQYF
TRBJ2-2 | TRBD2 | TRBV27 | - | TGTGCCAGCAGTTTAAGCGGGGTCGTCGCCGGGGAGCTGTTTTTT | CASSLSGVVAGELFF
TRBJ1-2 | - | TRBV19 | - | TGTGCCAGTAGAGCGGTTGGCTACACCTTC | CASRAVGYTF
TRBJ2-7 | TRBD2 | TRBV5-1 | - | TGCGCCAGCAGCGACGGGGGGGAGCAGTACTTC | CASSDGGEQYF
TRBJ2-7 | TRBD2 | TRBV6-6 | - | TGTGCCAGCAGTTATTTACTAGCGGAGGGTTACGAGCAGTACTTC | CASSYLLAEGYEQYF
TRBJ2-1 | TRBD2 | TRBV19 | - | TGTGCCAGTAGTAAGGCTAGCGGGGGTTCCTACAATGAGCAGTTCTTC | CASSKASGGSYNEQFF
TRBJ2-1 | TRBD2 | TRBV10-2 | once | TGCGCCAGCCTAACGGGAGGAGGGGATGAGCAGTTCTTC | CASLTGGGDEQFF
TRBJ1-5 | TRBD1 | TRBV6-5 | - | TGTGCCAGCAGTCCACAGGGGGCGGGGGATCAGCCCCAGCATTTT | CASSPQGAGDQPQHF
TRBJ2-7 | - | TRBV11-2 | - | TGTGCCAGCAGCCCCCTAGCCCGGACAGTCGTCTACGAGCAGTACTTC | CASSPLARTVVYEQYF
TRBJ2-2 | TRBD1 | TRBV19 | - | TGTGCCACTGTCAAGACAGGGTCTAACACCGGGGAGCTGTTTTTT | CATVKTGSNTGELFF